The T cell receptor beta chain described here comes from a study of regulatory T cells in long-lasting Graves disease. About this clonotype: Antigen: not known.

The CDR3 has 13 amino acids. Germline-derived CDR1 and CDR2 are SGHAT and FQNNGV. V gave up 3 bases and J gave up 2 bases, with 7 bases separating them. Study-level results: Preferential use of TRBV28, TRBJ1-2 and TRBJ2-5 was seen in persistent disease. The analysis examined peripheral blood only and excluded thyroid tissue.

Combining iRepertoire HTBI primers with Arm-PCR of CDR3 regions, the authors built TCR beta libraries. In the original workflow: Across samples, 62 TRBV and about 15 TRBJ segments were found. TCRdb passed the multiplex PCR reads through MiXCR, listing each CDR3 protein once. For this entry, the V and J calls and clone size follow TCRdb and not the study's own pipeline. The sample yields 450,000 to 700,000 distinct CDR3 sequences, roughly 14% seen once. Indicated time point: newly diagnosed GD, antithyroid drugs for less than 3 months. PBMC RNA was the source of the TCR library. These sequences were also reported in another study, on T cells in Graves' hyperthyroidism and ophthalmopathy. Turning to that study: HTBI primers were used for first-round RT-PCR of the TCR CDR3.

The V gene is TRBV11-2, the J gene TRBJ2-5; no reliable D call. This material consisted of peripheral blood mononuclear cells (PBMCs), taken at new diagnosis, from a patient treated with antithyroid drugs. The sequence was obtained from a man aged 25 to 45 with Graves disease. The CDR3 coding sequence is TGTGCCAGCAGCTTCTGGCAACAAGAGACCCAGTACTTC. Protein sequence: CASSFWQQETQYF.